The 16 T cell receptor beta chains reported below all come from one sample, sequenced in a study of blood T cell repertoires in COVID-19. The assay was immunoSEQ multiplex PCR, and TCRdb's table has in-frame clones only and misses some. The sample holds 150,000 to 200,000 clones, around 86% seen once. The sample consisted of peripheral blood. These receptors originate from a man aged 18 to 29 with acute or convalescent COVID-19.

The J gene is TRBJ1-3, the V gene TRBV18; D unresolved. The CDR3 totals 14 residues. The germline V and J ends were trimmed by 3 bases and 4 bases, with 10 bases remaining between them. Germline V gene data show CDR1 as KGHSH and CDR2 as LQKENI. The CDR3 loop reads CASSPDPGGNTIYF. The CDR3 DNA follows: TGTGCCAGCTCACCGGACCCGGGAGGAAACACCATATATTTT.

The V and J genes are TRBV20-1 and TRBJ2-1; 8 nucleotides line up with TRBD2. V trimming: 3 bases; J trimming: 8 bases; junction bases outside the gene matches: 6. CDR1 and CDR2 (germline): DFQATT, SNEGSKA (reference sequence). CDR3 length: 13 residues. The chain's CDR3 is CSASFGGGHEQFF. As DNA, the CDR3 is TGCAGTGCTAGTTTCGGGGGGGGCCATGAGCAGTTCTTC.

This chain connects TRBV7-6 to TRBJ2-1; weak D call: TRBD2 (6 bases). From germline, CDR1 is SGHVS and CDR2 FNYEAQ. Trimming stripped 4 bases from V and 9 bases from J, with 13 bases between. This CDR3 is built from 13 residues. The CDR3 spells CASSYGRGSEQFF. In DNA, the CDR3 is TGTGCCAGCAGCTATGGACGGGGGAGTGAGCAGTTCTTC.

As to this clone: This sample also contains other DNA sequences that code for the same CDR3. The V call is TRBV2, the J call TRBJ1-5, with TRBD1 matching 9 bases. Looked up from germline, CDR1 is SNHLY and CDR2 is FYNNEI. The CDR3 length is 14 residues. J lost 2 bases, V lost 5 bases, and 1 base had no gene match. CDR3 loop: CASSRTGGNQPQHF. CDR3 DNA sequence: TGTGCCAGCAGTCGGACAGGGGGCAATCAGCCCCAGCATTTT. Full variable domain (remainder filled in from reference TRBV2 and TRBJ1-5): EPEVTQTPSHQVTQMGQEVILRCVPISNHLYFYWYRQILGQKVEFLVSFYNNEISEKSEIFDDQFSVERPDGSNFTLKIRSTKLEDSAMYFCASSRTGGNQPQHFGDGTRLSIL.

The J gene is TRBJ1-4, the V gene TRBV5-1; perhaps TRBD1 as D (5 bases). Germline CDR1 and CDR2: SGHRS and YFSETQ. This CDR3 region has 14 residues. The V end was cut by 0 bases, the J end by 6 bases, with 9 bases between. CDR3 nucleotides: TGCGCCAGCAGCTTGGAGACAGAGGATGAAAAACTGTTTTTT. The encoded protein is CASSLETEDEKLFF.

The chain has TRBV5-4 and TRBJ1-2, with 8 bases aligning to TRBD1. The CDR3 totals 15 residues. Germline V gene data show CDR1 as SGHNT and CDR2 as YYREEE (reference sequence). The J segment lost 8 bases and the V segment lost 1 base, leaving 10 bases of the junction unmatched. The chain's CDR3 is CASSLSGRGPSGYTF. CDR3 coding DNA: TGTGCCAGCAGCTTGTCAGGCAGGGGGCCATCCGGCTACACCTTC.

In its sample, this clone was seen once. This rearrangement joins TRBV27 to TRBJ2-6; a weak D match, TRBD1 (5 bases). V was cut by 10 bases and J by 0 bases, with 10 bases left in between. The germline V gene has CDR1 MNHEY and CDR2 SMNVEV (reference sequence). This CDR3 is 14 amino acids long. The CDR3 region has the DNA TGTGCCACCAAACAGGTCTCTGGGGCCAACGTCCTGACTTTC. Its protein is CATKQVSGANVLTF.

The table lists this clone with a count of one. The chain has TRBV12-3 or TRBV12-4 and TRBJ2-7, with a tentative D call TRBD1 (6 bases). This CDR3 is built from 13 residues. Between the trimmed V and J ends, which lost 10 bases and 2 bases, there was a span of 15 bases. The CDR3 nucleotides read TGTGCCACCGTCAGGGGTTTCCCCTACGAGCAGTACTTC. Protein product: CATVRGFPYEQYF.

CDR3 amino acids: CASSFDEAQPQHF. CDR3 in DNA: TGTGCCAGCAGCTTTGACGAGGCTCAGCCCCAGCATTTT. This chain links TRBV28 with TRBJ1-5; D remains ambiguous. Trimming removed 6 bases at V and 6 bases at J, with 12 bases between. Germline V gene data show CDR1 as MDHEN and CDR2 as SYDVKM. This CDR3 region has 13 residues.

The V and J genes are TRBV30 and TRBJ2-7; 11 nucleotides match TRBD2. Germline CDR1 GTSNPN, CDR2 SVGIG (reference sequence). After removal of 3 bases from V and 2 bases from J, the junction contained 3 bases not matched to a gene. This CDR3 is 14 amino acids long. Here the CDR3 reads CAWRASGGTYEQYF. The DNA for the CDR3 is TGTGCCTGGAGGGCTAGCGGGGGGACCTACGAGCAGTACTTC.

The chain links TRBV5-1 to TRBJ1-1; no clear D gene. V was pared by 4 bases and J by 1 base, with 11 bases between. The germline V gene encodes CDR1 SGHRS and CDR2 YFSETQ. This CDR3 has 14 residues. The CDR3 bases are TGCGCCAGCAGCCGTAGTTCAGGGAACACTGAAGCTTTCTTT. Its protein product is CASSRSSGNTEAFF.

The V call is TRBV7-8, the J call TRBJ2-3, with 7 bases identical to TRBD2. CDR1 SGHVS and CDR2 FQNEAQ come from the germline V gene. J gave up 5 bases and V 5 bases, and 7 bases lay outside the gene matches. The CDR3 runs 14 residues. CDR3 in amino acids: CASSPRLAGDTQYF. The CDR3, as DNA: TGTGCCAGCAGCCCGAGACTAGCAGGAGATACGCAGTATTTT.

CDR3 in amino acids: CASSEVSNEKLFF. The CDR3 DNA sequence: TGCGCCAGCAGTGAGGTCTCTAATGAAAAACTGTTTTTT. The V and J genes are TRBV10-2 and TRBJ1-4; the D is unclear. CDR3 length: 13 amino acids. Germline V gives CDR1 WSHSY, CDR2 SAAADI. Trimming took off 2 bases at V and 3 bases at J, with 4 bases between the two ends.

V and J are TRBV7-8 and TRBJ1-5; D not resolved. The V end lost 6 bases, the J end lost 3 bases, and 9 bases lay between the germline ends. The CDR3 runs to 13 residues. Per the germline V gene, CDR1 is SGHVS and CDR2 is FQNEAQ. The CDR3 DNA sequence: TGTGCCAGCAGTCGAGACAACAATCAGCCCCAGCATTTT. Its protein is CASSRDNNQPQHF.

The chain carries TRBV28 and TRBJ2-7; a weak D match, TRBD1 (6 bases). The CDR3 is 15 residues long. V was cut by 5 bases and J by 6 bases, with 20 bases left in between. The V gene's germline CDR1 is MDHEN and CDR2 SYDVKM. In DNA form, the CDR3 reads TGTGCCAGCAGTCGCCTTACCCAGGGGCTGGGCGAGCAGTACGTC. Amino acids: CASSRLTQGLGEQYV.

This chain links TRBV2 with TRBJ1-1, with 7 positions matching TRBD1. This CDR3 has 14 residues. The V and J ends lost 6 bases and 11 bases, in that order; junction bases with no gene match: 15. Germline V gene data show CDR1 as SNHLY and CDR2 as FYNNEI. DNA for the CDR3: TGTGCCAGCAGCAATACAGGGGTCGGGTCTTACGCTTTCTTT. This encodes CASSNTGVGSYAFF.